A single sample is the source of the 29 T cell receptor beta chains below, sequenced in a study of tumor and adjacent non-tumor tissue in lung cancer listed by TCRdb under 2018. The method behind the library was multiplex PCR. TCRdb shows the sequencer as Illumina HiSeq 2500. Following protocols modified from ARM-PCR, the researchers constructed TCRbeta libraries through three rounds of nested PCR with primers (Table S4). In-frame beta chains were kept once TCRdb had trimmed the public reads at Q25 with fastp and called clones with MiXCR. Identical CDR3 protein sequences are pooled into one entry, listed with their most common genes and DNA. The sample table contains 120,000 or so distinct CDR3 sequences; only one count was recorded for approximately 71% of them. The top ten constitute roughly 12% of the sample. RNA was isolated from bulk unsorted tissue, and RNA quality was assessed with a NanoDrop ND-1000 and an Agilent 2100.

Specimen: lung tumor tissue. The origin of the receptors is a young man with non-small cell lung cancer.

This clonotype was observed a handful of times. J is TRBJ2-6 and V is TRBV4-2; no definite D call. Germline V gives CDR1 LGHNA, CDR2 YNFKEQ. This CDR3 is 14 amino acids long. V was cut by 3 bases and J by 0 bases, with 3 bases left in between. Here the CDR3 reads CASSQASGANVLTF. CDR3 sequence (DNA): TGTGCCAGCAGCCAGGCCTCTGGGGCCAACGTCCTGACTTTC.

As to this clonotype: One end of the junction varies from germline; a read error may be responsible. The rearrangement joins TRBV11-1 to TRBJ2-1; 7 nucleotides align to TRBD2. This CDR3 contains 15 residues. Germline V CDR1 and CDR2: SGHAT, FQDESV (reference sequence). The CDR3 DNA sequence: TGTGCCAGCAGCTTAGGCGGGAGCTTATACAATGAACAGTTCTTC. Its protein product is CASSLGGSLYNEQFF. The full variable domain, completed using reference TRBV11-1 and TRBJ2-1, is EAEVAQSPRYKITEKSQAVAFWCDPISGHATLYWYRQILGQGPELLVQFQDESVVDDSQLPKDRFSAERLKGVDSTLKIQPAELGDSAMYLCASSLGGSLYNEQFFGPGTRLTVL.

This clonotype was observed at least ten times. V gene TRBV4-1 combines with J gene TRBJ1-1, with unresolved D. V lost 2 bases and J 5 bases, leaving 9 bases between the germline ends. This CDR3 contains 13 residues. Germline loops: CDR1 MGHRA, CDR2 YSYEKL. In nucleotides, the CDR3 is TGCGCCAGCAGCCAAAGGTTCCGAACTGAAGCTTTCTTT. Its translation is CASSQRFRTEAFF.

Points on this clonotype: At one end, the junction sequence differs from germline, possibly due to a read error. The V gene is TRBV12-3 or TRBV12-4, the J gene TRBJ2-1; the match to TRBD2 covers 7 bases. This CDR3 spans 13 amino acids. For the CDR3, the DNA is TGTGCCAGCAGTCTCGGGGGGACCAATAAGCAGTTCTTC. Protein: CASSLGGTNKQFF.

The chain joins TRBV20-1 to TRBJ2-7; TRBD2 agrees at 15 bases. Germline V gene data show CDR1 as DFQATT and CDR2 as SNEGSKA (reference sequence). This CDR3 has 21 residues. V gave up 0 bases and J gave up 10 bases; unmatched junction bases: 25. CDR3 in DNA: TGCAGTGCTAGAGATTCCCTCCCGGGACTAGCGGGGGGATCCAACACCTATGAACAGTACTTC. This sequence encodes CSARDSLPGLAGGSNTYEQYF.

On this clonotype itself: A clone one base away is much larger, so this may be a read error. This chain uses TRBV20-1 with TRBJ2-1, with 7 bases matching TRBD2. The ends lost 4 bases at V and 8 bases at J; junction bases unmatched: 14. Germline V gene sequence: CDR1 DFQATT, CDR2 SNEGSKA (reference sequence). This CDR3 region has 15 residues. The CDR3 spells CSANSLAVMWDEQFF. The CDR3, as DNA: TGCAGTGCTAATTCGCTAGCGGTAATGTGGGATGAGCAGTTCTTC.

To note about this clonotype: Mismatch with germline at one junction end may stem from a read error. The chain links TRBV6-2 or TRBV6-3 to TRBJ2-6; the match to TRBD1 covers 7 bases. The length of the CDR3 is 15 residues. Germline values: CDR1 MNHEY, CDR2 SVGEGT. DNA for the CDR3: TGCGCCAGCAGTCCCAGGGGGTCTGGGGCCAACGTCCTGACCTTC. Its protein is CASSPRGSGANVLTF.

To note about this clonotype: A read error may be the cause here, since a much bigger clone is one base away. The chain joins TRBV20-1 to TRBJ2-5; D possibly uses TRBD1 or TRBD2 (5 bases each). The length of the CDR3 is 14 residues. Germline V gene lookup returns CDR1 DFQATT and CDR2 SNEGSKA (reference sequence). The CDR3 sequence: CSTREGQTRETQYF. CDR3 sequence (DNA): TGCAGTACTAGAGAGGGGCAGACACGGGAGACCCAGTACTTC.

Remarks on this clonotype: This is likely a read error, given that the CDR3 carries no conserved phenylalanine or tryptophan at its end. The J gene is TRBJ2-1, the V gene TRBV6-2 or TRBV6-3, with 11 bases matching TRBD2. This CDR3 has 15 amino acids. Trimming cost V 10 bases and J 6 bases; bases outside gene matches: 11. Germline lookup yields CDR1 MNHEY and CDR2 SVGEGT. The CDR3, as DNA: TGTGCCAACAGCCCAGGTACTAGCGGGAGCAATGAGCAGTTCTTG. Translating it yields CANSPGTSGSNEQFL.

About this clonotype: A read error may account for a junction end that differs from germline. The chain is built from TRBV11-2 and TRBJ1-6; TRBD1 aligns across 8 bases. Germline V lookup: CDR1 SGHAT, CDR2 FQNNGV. The length of the CDR3 is 15 residues. Here the CDR3 reads CVSSFATGAYSPLHF. In nucleotides, the CDR3 is TGTGTCAGCAGCTTCGCGACAGGGGCTTATTCGCCCCTCCACTTT. The entire variable domain, with the rest obtained from reference TRBV11-2 and TRBJ1-6, is as follows: EAGVAQSPRYKIIEKRQSVAFWCNPISGHATLYWYQQILGQGPKLLIQFQNNGVVDDSQLPKDRFSAERLKGVDSTLKIQPAKLEDSAVYLCVSSFATGAYSPLHFGNGTRLTVT.

This chain connects TRBV28 to TRBJ2-7; a possible D gene is TRBD1 (5 bases). Trimming cost V 8 bases and J 2 bases, with 10 bases left between them. CDR3 length: 12 residues. Germline V CDR1 and CDR2: MDHEN, SYDVKM. The CDR3 sequence: CASERGPYEQYF. CDR3 sequence (DNA): TGTGCCAGCGAAAGGGGCCCCTACGAGCAGTACTTC.

The chain employs TRBV11-1 and TRBJ2-3; no firm D call. Trimming removed 5 bases from V and 2 bases from J, with 17 bases in between. The CDR3 spans 16 residues. Germline loops: CDR1 SGHAT, CDR2 FQDESV (reference sequence). This chain's CDR3 is CASSTGARAATDTQYF. The CDR3 DNA reads as TGTGCCAGCAGCACTGGAGCGCGAGCAGCCACAGATACGCAGTATTTT.

Turning to this clonotype: The final CDR3 position lacks the conserved phenylalanine or tryptophan, pointing to a likely read error. The limits of the CDR3 on the DNA are not certain, so only TCRdb's listed CDR3 is given. The chain employs TRBV20-1 and TRBJ1-1; the D call in the table, TRBD1, was not verified against the DNA. Germline CDR1 is DFQATT and CDR2 is SNEGSKA (reference sequence). The CDR3 contains 15 residues when both ends are counted. CDR3 protein: CSTLNRGGVNTESFS.

V is TRBV20-1 and J is TRBJ2-1; D is possibly TRBD2 (5 bases). This CDR3 contains 14 residues. V gave up 1 base and J gave up 5 bases, with 12 bases separating them. Germline-derived CDR1 and CDR2 are DFQATT and SNEGSKA (reference sequence). The CDR3 is CSARVGKGNNEQFF. The CDR3 nucleotides are TGCAGTGCTAGAGTCGGGAAAGGGAACAATGAGCAGTTCTTC.

This chain uses TRBV12-3 or TRBV12-4 with TRBJ2-7; D is uncertain. With 3 bases removed from V and 2 bases from J, the gap between germline ends came to 11 bases. This CDR3 region has 14 residues. The CDR3 region has the DNA TGTGCCAGCAGTTTCCACGTAGCCGCCTACGAGCAGTACTTC. Its translation is CASSFHVAAYEQYF.

This clonotype was seen repeatedly, ten times or more. This rearrangement joins TRBV5-5 to TRBJ1-5; TRBD1 matches at 9 bases. Looked up from germline, CDR1 is SGHKS and CDR2 is YYEKEE (reference sequence). CDR3 size: 14 residues. V dropped 5 bases and J dropped 6; count of bases not matched to a gene: 6. DNA for the CDR3: TGTGCCAGCAGTCTACAGGGGGCGGGTCAGCCCCAGCATTTT. Translation gives CASSLQGAGQPQHF. The variable domain in full, completed from reference TRBV5-5 and TRBJ1-5, reads DAGVTQSPTHLIKTRGQQVTLRCSPISGHKSVSWYQQVLGQGPQFIFQYYEKEERGRGNFPDRFSARQFPNYSSELNVNALLLGDSALYLCASSLQGAGQPQHFGDGTRLSIL.

The CDR3: CASSLERDEQFF. CDR3 DNA: TGTGCCAGCAGCTTGGAGAGGGATGAGCAGTTCTTC. The V and J genes are TRBV5-4 and TRBJ2-1; tentatively, D is TRBD2 (5 bases). Trimming pared 0 bases from V and 8 bases from J, leaving 6 bases between. CDR1 and CDR2 from the germline V gene are SGHNT and YYREEE (reference sequence). This CDR3 has 12 amino acids.

Comment on this clonotype: A clone one base away is much larger, so this may be a read error. The genes are TRBV12-3 or TRBV12-4 and TRBJ2-6; D assignment may be TRBD1 or TRBD2 (5 bases each). The CDR3 runs 17 residues. CDR3 region: CTSSPNRGVSGANVLTF. CDR3 in DNA: TGTACCAGCAGTCCTAACCGAGGGGTCTCTGGGGCCAACGTCCTGACTTTC.

The J gene is TRBJ2-1, the V gene TRBV5-1; 8 positions agree with TRBD1. Unmatched junction bases numbered 4, after V lost 4 bases and J lost 7 bases. The CDR3 is 13 amino acids. Germline V gene lookup returns CDR1 SGHRS and CDR2 YFSETQ. The CDR3 protein is CASSLQGENEQFF. The CDR3 DNA reads TGCGCCAGCAGCCTACAGGGGGAGAATGAGCAGTTCTTC.

Turning to this clonotype: Mismatch with germline at one junction end may stem from a read error. The V call is TRBV20-1, the J call TRBJ1-6; no clear D gene. Germline values: CDR1 DFQATT, CDR2 SNEGSKA (reference sequence). The CDR3 extends over 14 amino acids. In DNA, the CDR3 is TGCAGTGGGCGAGCTGGGTACTATAATACACCCCTCCACTTT. Protein: CSGRAGYYNTPLHF.

Points on this clonotype: A junction end diverges from the germline sequence, so it may reflect a read error. Here the CDR3 DNA reads TGCAGCGTTGATACCGGGGGGGGCCACGAACAGTACTTC. Amino acids: CSVDTGGGHEQYF. The chain links TRBV29-1 to TRBJ2-7; 8 bases align to TRBD2. CDR3 length equals 13 residues. The germline V gene has CDR1 SQVTM and CDR2 ANQGSEA.

Turning to this clonotype: A read error may be the cause here, since a much bigger clone is one base away. The chain carries TRBV20-1 and TRBJ2-5; 8 nucleotides align to TRBD1. CDR1 is DFQATT and CDR2 is SNEGSKA in the germline V gene (reference sequence). V was pared by 0 bases and J by 2 bases, with 5 bases of the junction left unmatched. The CDR3 spans 15 residues. The chain's CDR3 is CSARDPRGLQETQYF. The DNA of the CDR3 is TGCAGTGCTAGAGACCCCAGGGGGCTACAAGAGACCCAGTACTTC.

Of note for this clonotype: Relative to the germline gene, one junction end is altered; a read error may explain this. This chain links TRBV7-8 with TRBJ2-3; D is ambiguous. CDR1 is SGHVS and CDR2 is FQNEAQ in the germline V gene. This CDR3 has 15 residues. CDR3 bases: TGTGCCAGCGGCTTAGCAGGCGCGGTCACAGATACGCAGTATTTT. Translated, it gives CASGLAGAVTDTQYF.

Regarding this clonotype: A much larger clone sits a single nucleotide away, making a read error possible. The gene calls are TRBV6-5 and TRBJ1-5, with 9 bases lining up with TRBD1. In germline, CDR1 is MNHEY, CDR2 SVGAGI. This CDR3 comprises 16 residues. The CDR3 reads CASSHSDGTGIQPQHF. For the CDR3, the DNA is TGTGCCAGCAGTCACTCGGATGGGACAGGGATTCAGCCCCAGCATTTT.

This clonotype rates as medium-sized. V and J are TRBV11-2 and TRBJ1-2; D possibly corresponds to TRBD1 (5 bases). Germline CDR1 SGHAT, CDR2 FQNNGV. Trimming took off 5 bases at V and 1 base at J, with 17 bases between the two ends. The CDR3 is 16 amino acids. CDR3 residues: CASSPSQVTVNYGYTF. The CDR3 DNA reads as TGTGCCAGCAGCCCCTCACAGGTGACAGTTAACTATGGCTACACCTTC.

This clonotype was detected many times. A much bigger clone sits one base away, suggesting this may be a read error. The gene calls are TRBV11-1 and TRBJ2-5; D ambiguous. Germline CDR1 is SGHAT and CDR2 is FQDESV (reference sequence). V lost 4 bases to trimming and J lost 2 bases, with 11 bases between them. The CDR3 consists of 14 residues. CDR3 in amino acids: CASSSDLKQETQYF. Here the CDR3 DNA reads TGTGCCAGCAGCTCCGACTTAAAACAAGAGACCCAGTACTTC.

The chain is built from TRBV12-3 or TRBV12-4 and TRBJ2-4; 13 bases map to TRBD2. This CDR3 is 15 amino acids long. The V segment lost 5 bases and the J segment 15 bases; nucleotides outside the gene matches: 13. The CDR3 sequence: CASSTSGGARNIRYF. CDR3 DNA sequence: TGTGCCAGCAGTACTAGCGGGGGGGCCAGGAACATCCGGTACTTC.

This clonotype was counted many times. The chain recombines TRBV20-1 with TRBJ2-7, with D perhaps TRBD2 (6 bases). CDR1 and CDR2 (germline): DFQATT, SNEGSKA (reference sequence). The CDR3 is 14 residues long. The ends were cut back, 3 bases at V and 2 bases at J, with 14 bases in the middle. CDR3 sequence reads: CSASKGGEPYEQYF. As DNA, the CDR3 is TGCAGTGCTAGTAAGGGCGGGGAGCCCTACGAGCAGTACTTC.

Note on this clonotype: It may be a read error: a sequence one base away is much more abundant. This chain joins TRBV6-2 or TRBV6-3 and TRBJ1-5; no clear D. The CDR3 consists of 13 residues. Germline-derived CDR1 and CDR2 are MNHEY and SVGEGT. The CDR3: CAGSYFGGQPQHF. The CDR3 region has the DNA TGTGCCGGCAGTTATTTCGGTGGACAGCCCCAGCATTTT.